This T cell receptor (beta chain) was found in a study of blood T cells in healthy people across ages (dated by TCRdb to the mid-2010s). Background on the whole study: Template switching captured roughly one uniquely barcoded TCR beta cDNA molecule per two T cells in model experiments. The study measured age-related changes in TCR beta repertoire diversity using deep sequencing normalized with unique cDNA molecular identifiers. The donors were divided into four age groups: young (average about 16 years), middle-aged (about 39), aged (about 62) and long-lived (82). Donors of different ages were randomly distributed across sequencing lanes to avoid experimental bias. Two additional independent replicas of 1 million unique cDNA reads from the same blood draw were analyzed for two donors (one aged 18 to 30 and one aged 80 or older). Broad study findings and their caveats: Observed TCR beta diversity per million T cells fell roughly linearly with age, and a significant reduction was already apparent by age roughly 41. Because profiling used bulk unsorted PBMCs, naive and antigen-experienced compartments could not be compared conclusively. Estimates of total diversity based on one million sequenced T cells were considered lower bounds and underestimates. The CMV infection status of donors was not known, potentially confounding age-related changes in expanded clonotypes. There was a strong correlation between observed TCR beta diversity and the percentage of naive T cells measured by flow cytometry. The long-lived group showed more naive CD4+ T cells, fewer expanded clones and increased TCR diversity than the aged group, suggesting age selection.

The sample holds a few counts of this clonotype. Its antigen is unknown. The sample holds no much larger clone one base away, and base qualities are not on file. Systemically healthy Caucasian individuals from Russia, 39 in total and aged roughly 6 to 95 years, were included as donors. Around 9.8 milliliters of peripheral blood were collected from each donor into EDTA-treated Vacutainer tubes. PBMCs were isolated by Ficoll-Paque density-gradient centrifugation, with at least 6 million obtained per sample. Total RNA was extracted from PBMCs with Trizol reagent, with at least 6 micrograms obtained per sample. The percentages of naive CD45RAhigh/CD27high T cells were determined by flow cytometry on a PBMC aliquot from every donor. The protocol used for the library was 5' RACE. Sequencing was carried out with an Illumina HiSeq 2500. A second about 7 to 12 cycle PCR used a sample-barcoded 5' primer and a J-beta primer mix. A unique molecular identifier was introduced onto each TCR beta cDNA molecule by a template-switch 5' adaptor carrying 12 random nucleotides. Each sample yielded at least 2.5 million CDR3-containing paired-end reads. The Mint cDNA synthesis kit, primed by a TRBC-specific oligonucleotide, was used to synthesize first-strand cDNA from all RNA. After uracil-DNA glycosylase treatment, a first 18-cycle PCR used universal primers M1SS and BC2_uni_R on all cDNA. In the source study's methods: For normalization, 1 million high-quality reads, each with a distinct molecular identifier, were randomly selected from each sample. Instead of being binned into consensus sequences, reads that shared molecular identifiers were thrown out. MiTCR, set to a Q25 quality threshold and the strictest error-elimination algorithm, was used for CDR3 identification, clonotype clustering and error correction. A nonparametric unseen species model with Euler transformation was used to estimate lower-bound total TCR beta diversity. TCRdb applied fastp at Q25 and MiXCR to the public reads, then kept only in-frame beta chains. Every CDR3 protein is listed once, alongside the most common genes and DNA of its rows. TCRdb assigned the V and J calls; the authors' analysis was not used. This sample is represented by about 1.6 million distinct CDR3 sequences; about 35% of them were singletons. The ten largest account for about 11% of the sample.

This sequence originates from a woman in her twenties or thirties in good health. Input material: blood.

The CDR3 protein is CASSSTQYGYTF. DNA sequence: TGTGCCAGCAGCTCTACGCAGTATGGCTACACCTTC. Recombination linked TRBV5-6 to TRBJ1-2, with the identity of the D gene unclear. The germline V gene encodes CDR1 SGHDT and CDR2 YYEEEE. Reading from cysteine to phenylalanine, the CDR3 counts 12 amino acids. CDR3 DNA is the only sequence kept; it has 36 bases, read in frame from the first base. V is cut by 3 bases and J by 5 bases, and the space between the germline ends is 8 bases.